The next 13 T cell receptor beta chains were all read from a single sample in a study of Ad26.COV2.S vaccination and SARS-CoV-2 variants. Noted treatment: some 20 received Ad26.COV2.S at low or high dose, single or two shots; several received placebo; per-sample allocation not given. Collection of samples fell on day 63 after the first vaccine or placebo injection. Sequenced by immunoSEQ multiplex PCR; TCRdb stores in-frame clones only, minus some. Altogether hundreds of thousands of clones are present, more than 80% being singletons, with the ten largest covering around 1.4%. Sequencing used peripheral blood, obtained in a trial of Ad26.COV2.S vaccine versus placebo. These TCRs come from a person aged 18-65 years who received the Ad26.COV2.S COVID-19 vaccine or a placebo.

The V call is TRBV7-2, the J call TRBJ2-1, with 11 nucleotides matching TRBD2. The CDR3 has 15 residues. Germline CDR1 reads SGHTA; CDR2 reads FQGNSA. J lost 4 bases, V lost 5 bases, and 4 bases had no gene match. CDR3 amino acids: CASSPTSGKYNEQFF. DNA of the CDR3: TGTGCCAGCAGCCCGACTAGCGGGAAGTACAATGAGCAGTTCTTC.

V usage is TRBV7-3 and J usage is TRBJ2-3, with D unclear. This CDR3 is 13 amino acids long. Trimming took 5 bases from V and 2 from J, leaving 8 bases between them. The germline gives CDR1 SGHTA, CDR2 FQGTGA. The CDR3 loop reads CASSLRPTDTQYF. CDR3 bases: TGTGCCAGCAGCCTCAGGCCCACAGATACGCAGTATTTT.

J is TRBJ2-7 and V is TRBV11-2, with TRBD2 matching over 7 bases. Per the germline V gene, CDR1 is SGHAT and CDR2 is FQNNGV. Trimming took 5 bases from V and 3 from J; bases not matched to a gene: 1. CDR3 length equals 12 residues. This chain's CDR3 is CASSTGGYEQYF. The CDR3 nucleotides read TGTGCCAGCAGCACGGGGGGCTACGAGCAGTACTTC.

This chain connects TRBV5-6 to TRBJ2-3, with 11 bases that match TRBD1. The CDR3 length is 19 residues. J gave up 0 bases and V 3 bases, and 12 bases lay outside the gene matches. Germline V gene sequence: CDR1 SGHDT, CDR2 YYEEEE. Here the CDR3 DNA reads TGTGCCAGCAGCTGGGGGACAGGGGGAGGGTTCTATAGCACAGATACGCAGTATTTT. It codes for CASSWGTGGGFYSTDTQYF.

Only one count was recorded for this clone. The chain carries TRBV7-6 and TRBJ2-7; the match to TRBD1 covers 7 bases. CDR3 length equals 14 residues. From germline, CDR1 is SGHVS and CDR2 FNYEAQ. V shed 2 bases, J shed 2 bases, and the junction held 3 bases outside the gene matches. The CDR3 nucleotides are TGTGCCAGCAGCTTAACCGACAGGGCCTACGAGCAGTACTTC. Encoded protein: CASSLTDRAYEQYF.

The CDR3 DNA sequence: TGTGCCAGCTCCCGACCGGGACAGGGGCCCTACGAGCAGTACTTC. Encoded protein: CASSRPGQGPYEQYF. This chain uses TRBV18 with TRBJ2-7, with 10 positions matching TRBD1. CDR1 is KGHSH, CDR2 LQKENI, per germline. The CDR3 is 15 residues long. Unmatched junction bases numbered 7, after V lost 6 bases and J lost 2 bases.

The chain links TRBV5-4 to TRBJ2-1; tentatively, D is TRBD2 (5 bases). The CDR3 has 15 residues. Germline V gene lookup returns CDR1 SGHNT and CDR2 YYREEE (reference sequence). Trimming stripped 4 bases from V and 0 bases from J, with 11 bases between. The CDR3 is CASSQDSSSYNEQFF. The CDR3 coding sequence is TGTGCCAGCAGCCAGGACTCGAGCTCCTACAATGAGCAGTTCTTC.

J is TRBJ2-1 and V is TRBV6-5; possible D gene TRBD2, 6 bases. Trimming removed 8 bases from V and 9 bases from J, with 14 bases in between. The CDR3 has 12 amino acids. CDR1 is MNHEY, CDR2 SVGAGI, per germline. DNA of the CDR3: TGTGCCAGCGGAGAATACGGGAGTGAGCAGTTCTTC. Residues: CASGEYGSEQFF.

Details on this clone: Additional DNA sequences in this sample encode the identical CDR3. V gene TRBV12-3 or TRBV12-4 combines with J gene TRBJ2-7, with D uncertain. V was clipped by 5 bases and J by 3 bases, with 5 bases between them. There are 11 residues in the CDR3. The CDR3 here is CASSARYEQYF. For the CDR3, the DNA is TGTGCCAGCAGTGCACGCTACGAGCAGTACTTC.

This clone was observed a few times. The chain has TRBV13 and TRBJ1-6, with TRBD1 identical over 8 bases. Unmatched junction bases numbered 12, after V lost 5 bases and J lost 9 bases. The V gene's germline CDR1 is PRHDT and CDR2 FYEKMQ (reference sequence). The CDR3 contains 16 residues. The DNA of the CDR3 is TGTGCCAGCAGCCCCGGGGGGGGACAGGTCGGTTCACCCCTCCACTTT. This translates into CASSPGGGQVGSPLHF.

This clone was observed once. The chain couples TRBV2 to TRBJ1-2, with D perhaps matching TRBD1 (5 bases). The CDR3 is 11 amino acids. The ends were cut back, 8 bases at V and 6 bases at J, with 10 bases in the middle. CDR1 is SNHLY and CDR2 is FYNNEI in the germline V gene. The CDR3 DNA is TGTGCCAGCTCGGGGACGCATGGCTACACCTTC. It is translated as CASSGTHGYTF. The variable domain in full, with the rest retrieved from reference TRBV2 and TRBJ1-2, is EPEVTQTPSHQVTQMGQEVILRCVPISNHLYFYWYRQILGQKVEFLVSFYNNEISEKSEIFDDQFSVERPDGSNFTLKIRSTKLEDSAMYFCASSGTHGYTFGSGTRLTVV.

J is TRBJ2-7 and V is TRBV6-5; D tentatively fits TRBD1 or TRBD2 (5 bases each). The germline gives CDR1 MNHEY, CDR2 SVGAGI. The germline V and J ends were trimmed by 8 bases and 3 bases, with 8 bases remaining between them. The CDR3 contains 11 residues. CDR3 in DNA: TGTGCCAGCGGGGGTTACTACGAGCAGTACTTC. This translates into CASGGYYEQYF.

The rearrangement joins TRBV7-2 to TRBJ1-1; 8 bases line up with TRBD1. The ends lost 6 bases at V and 8 bases at J; junction bases unmatched: 5. The CDR3 contains 12 residues. Germline CDR1 reads SGHTA; CDR2 reads FQGNSA. The CDR3 reads CASSRQGWEAFF. The CDR3 DNA follows: TGTGCCAGCAGTAGACAGGGGTGGGAAGCTTTCTTT.